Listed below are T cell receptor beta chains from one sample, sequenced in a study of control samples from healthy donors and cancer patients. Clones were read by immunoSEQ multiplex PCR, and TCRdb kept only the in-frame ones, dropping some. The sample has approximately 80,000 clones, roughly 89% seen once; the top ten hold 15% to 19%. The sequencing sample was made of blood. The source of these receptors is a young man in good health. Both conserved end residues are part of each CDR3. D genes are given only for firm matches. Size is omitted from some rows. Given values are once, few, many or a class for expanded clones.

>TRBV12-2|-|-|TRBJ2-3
CASRLAGGKTVAANTDTQYF
TGTGCAAGTCGCTTAGCGGGTGGGAAGACCGTAGCAGCGAACACAGATACGCAGTATTTT
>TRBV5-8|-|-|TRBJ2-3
CASSPFGSTDTQYF
TGTGCCAGCAGCCCCTTCGGGTCCACAGATACGCAGTATTTT
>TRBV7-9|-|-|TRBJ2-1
CASSRLDLTGGQFF
TGTGCCAGCAGCCGCCTGGACCTTACTGGGGGGCAGTTCTTC
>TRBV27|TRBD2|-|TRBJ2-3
CASSVSFPSGRAADTQYF
TGTGCCAGCAGTGTTAGCTTCCCCAGCGGGAGGGCCGCAGATACGCAGTATTTT
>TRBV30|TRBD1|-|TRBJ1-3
CAWSGTRDRGLSGNTIYF
TGTGCCTGGAGTGGAACCCGGGACAGGGGGCTTTCTGGAAACACCATATATTTT
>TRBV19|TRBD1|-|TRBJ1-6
CASSTLRDSYNSPLHF
TGTGCCAGTAGTACCCTCCGGGACAGCTATAATTCACCCCTCCACTTT
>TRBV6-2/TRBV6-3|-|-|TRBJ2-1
CASSYIWTGRNSYNEQFF
TGTGCCAGCAGTTACATCTGGACGGGGCGCAACTCCTACAATGAGCAGTTCTTC
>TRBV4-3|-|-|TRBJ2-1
CASSQDAQGGALLAYNEQFF
TGCGCCAGCAGCCAAGATGCTCAGGGTGGGGCCCTATTGGCCTACAATGAGCAGTTCTTC
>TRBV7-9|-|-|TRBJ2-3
CASSYSGGAADTQYF
TGTGCCAGCAGCTATTCGGGTGGGGCAGCGGATACGCAGTATTTT
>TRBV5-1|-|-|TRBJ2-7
CASAVQVSYEQYF
TGCGCCAGCGCCGTACAGGTCTCCTACGAGCAGTACTTC
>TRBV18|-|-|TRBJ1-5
CASSPGNDQPQHF
TGTGCCAGCTCACCAGGGAACGATCAGCCCCAGCATTTT
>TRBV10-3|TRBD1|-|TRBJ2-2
CAISEEGADTGELFF
TGTGCCATCAGTGAGGAGGGGGCGGACACCGGGGAGCTGTTTTTT
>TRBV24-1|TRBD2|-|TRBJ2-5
CATSDAPLAGEQETQYF
TGTGCCACCAGTGATGCCCCTTTAGCGGGGGAACAAGAGACCCAGTACTTC
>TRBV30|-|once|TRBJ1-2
CAWTGAAYGYTF
TGTGCCTGGACAGGGGCGGCCTATGGCTACACCTTC
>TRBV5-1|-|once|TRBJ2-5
CASSLTETQYF
TGCGCCAGCAGCTTGACAGAGACCCAGTACTTC
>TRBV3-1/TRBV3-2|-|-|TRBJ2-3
CASSQDMRGPTDTQYF
TGTGCCAGCAGCCAAGATATGCGGGGACCCACAGATACGCAGTATTTT
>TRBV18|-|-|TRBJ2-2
CASSRTGGGTNTGELFF
TGTGCCAGCTCCAGAACAGGGGGGGGCACGAACACCGGGGAGCTGTTTTTT
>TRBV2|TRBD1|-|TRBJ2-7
CASSGQGAREQYF
TGTGCCAGCAGCGGACAGGGGGCGCGGGAGCAGTACTTC
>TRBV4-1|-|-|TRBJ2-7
CASSRDRDSDSYEQYF
TGCGCCAGCAGCCGGGACCGGGACTCCGATTCCTACGAGCAGTACTTC
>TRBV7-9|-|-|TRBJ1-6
CASSLDGRGNSPLHF
TGTGCCAGCAGCTTAGACGGAAGGGGCAATTCACCCCTCCACTTT
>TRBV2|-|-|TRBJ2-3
CASKVQPSTDTQYF
TGTGCCAGCAAGGTTCAGCCAAGCACAGATACGCAGTATTTT
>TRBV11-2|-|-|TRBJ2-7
CASSLGMAYEQYF
TGTGCCAGCAGCTTAGGAATGGCGTACGAGCAGTACTTC
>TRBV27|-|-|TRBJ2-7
CASSLTRFPYEQYF
TGTGCCAGCAGCCTAACTAGATTTCCCTACGAGCAGTACTTC
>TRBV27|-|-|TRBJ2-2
CASREGGHTGELFF
TGTGCCAGCAGGGAGGGGGGGCACACCGGGGAGCTGTTTTTT
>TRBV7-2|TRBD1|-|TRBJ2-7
CASSKGDRGLEQYF
TGTGCCAGCAGTAAAGGGGACAGGGGGCTTGAGCAGTACTTC
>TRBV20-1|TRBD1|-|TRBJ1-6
CSASGLIGGRKDSPLHF
TGCAGTGCTAGTGGGTTAATAGGGGGCAGAAAGGATTCACCCCTCCACTTT
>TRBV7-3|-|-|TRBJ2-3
CASSSPPTTDTQYF
TGTGCCAGCAGCTCTCCCCCCACTACTGATACGCAGTATTTT
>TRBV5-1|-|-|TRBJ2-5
CASSPRGGKAQETQYF
TGCGCCAGCAGCCCAAGGGGGGGAAAAGCTCAAGAGACCCAGTACTTC
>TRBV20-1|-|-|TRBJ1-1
CSATSVTEAFF
TGCAGTGCCACCTCGGTAACTGAAGCTTTCTTT
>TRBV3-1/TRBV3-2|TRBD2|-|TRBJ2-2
CASSQESSGRATGELFF
TGTGCCAGCAGCCAAGAATCAAGCGGGAGGGCCACCGGGGAGCTGTTTTTT
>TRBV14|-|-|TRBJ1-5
CASSQEGNQPQHF
TGTGCCAGCAGCCAAGAAGGGAATCAGCCCCAGCATTTT
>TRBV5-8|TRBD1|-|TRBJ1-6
CASSSRQGAKHSPLHF
TGTGCCAGCAGCTCCCGACAGGGGGCAAAGCATTCACCCCTCCACTTT
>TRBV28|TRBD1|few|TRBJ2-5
CASSKSGTAYQETQYF
TGTGCCAGCAGCAAATCCGGGACAGCTTACCAAGAGACCCAGTACTTC
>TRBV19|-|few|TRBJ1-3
CASSFDHSGNTIYF
TGTGCCAGTAGTTTCGACCACTCTGGAAACACCATATATTTT
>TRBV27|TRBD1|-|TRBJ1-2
CASGEDRVGRGYTF
TGTGCCAGCGGCGAGGACAGGGTTGGGAGAGGCTACACCTTC
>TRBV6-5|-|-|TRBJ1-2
CASSTGSTNYGYTF
TGTGCCAGCAGCACGGGGTCTACTAACTATGGCTACACCTTC
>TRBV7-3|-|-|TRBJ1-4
CASSPGATNEKLFF
TGTGCCAGCAGCCCCGGGGCAACTAATGAAAAACTGTTTTTT
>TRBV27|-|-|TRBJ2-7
CASSPQGNSYEQYF
TGTGCCAGCAGTCCCCAGGGGAACTCCTACGAGCAGTACTTC
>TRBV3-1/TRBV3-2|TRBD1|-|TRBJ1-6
CASSPTGASPLHF
TGTGCCAGCAGTCCTACAGGGGCTTCACCCCTCCACTTT
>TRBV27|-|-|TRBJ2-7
CASKQRTTSYEQYF
TGTGCCAGCAAACAGAGGACCACCTCCTACGAGCAGTACTTC
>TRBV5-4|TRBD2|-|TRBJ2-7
CASSYTHPTSGDSYEQYF
TGTGCCAGCAGCTACACCCACCCAACTAGCGGGGACTCCTACGAGCAGTACTTC
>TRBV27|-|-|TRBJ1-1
CASSPLVSGMNTEAFF
TGTGCCAGCAGCCCCCTTGTTTCCGGAATGAACACTGAAGCTTTCTTT
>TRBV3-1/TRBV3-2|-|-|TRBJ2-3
CASSQVPPDTQYF
TGTGCCAGCAGCCAGGTCCCCCCGGATACGCAGTATTTT
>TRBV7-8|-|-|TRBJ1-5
CASSLVSDSNQPQHF
TGTGCCAGCAGCTTAGTATCCGATAGCAATCAGCCCCAGCATTTT
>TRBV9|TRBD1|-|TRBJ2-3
CASSVRGQGAKDTQYF
TGTGCCAGCAGCGTTCGGGGACAGGGGGCGAAAGATACGCAGTATTTT
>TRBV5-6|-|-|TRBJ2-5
CASSWGWETQYF
TGTGCCAGCAGCTGGGGCTGGGAGACCCAGTACTTC
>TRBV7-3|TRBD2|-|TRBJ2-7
CASSLDSGRKQYF
TGTGCCAGCAGCTTAGATAGCGGGAGGAAGCAGTACTTC
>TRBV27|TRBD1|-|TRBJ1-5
CASSTGQGGNQPQHF
TGTGCCAGCAGCACAGGACAGGGAGGCAATCAGCCCCAGCATTTT
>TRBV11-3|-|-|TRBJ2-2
CASSLGGNTGELFF
TGTGCCAGCAGCTTAGGTGGGAACACCGGGGAGCTGTTTTTT
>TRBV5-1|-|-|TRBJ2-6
CASSLGGDSGANVLTF
TGCGCCAGCAGCTTGGGAGGGGATTCTGGGGCCAACGTCCTGACTTTC
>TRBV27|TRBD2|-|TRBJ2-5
CASILRAGGGETQYF
TGTGCCAGCATCCTACGGGCGGGAGGGGGAGAGACCCAGTACTTC
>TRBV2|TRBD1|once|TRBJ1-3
CATVRDRGVSGNTIYF
TGTGCCACCGTCCGGGACAGGGGGGTATCTGGAAACACCATATATTTT
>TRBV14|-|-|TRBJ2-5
CASSQDLAGETQYF
TGTGCCAGCAGCCAAGATTTGGCCGGGGAGACCCAGTACTTC
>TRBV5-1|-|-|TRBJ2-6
CASSTTGAGANVLTF
TGCGCCAGCAGCACGACAGGAGCTGGGGCCAACGTCCTGACTTTC
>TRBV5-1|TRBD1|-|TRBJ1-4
CASSPGQGRANEKLFF
TGCGCCAGCAGCCCAGGACAGGGGAGGGCTAATGAAAAACTGTTTTTT
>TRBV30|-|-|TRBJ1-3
CAWGGGNTIYF
TGTGCCTGGGGTGGGGGAAACACCATATATTTT
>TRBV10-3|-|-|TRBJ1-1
CAISESGSRVRF
TGTGCCATCAGTGAGTCCGGCTCCCGGGTTCGATTT
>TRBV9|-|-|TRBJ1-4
CASSRGRINEKLFF
TGTGCCAGCAGCCGCGGACGGATTAATGAAAAACTGTTTTTT
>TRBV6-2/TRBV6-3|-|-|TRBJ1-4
CASRPSGTQREKLFF
TGTGCCAGCAGGCCTTCCGGGACCCAACGAGAAAAACTGTTTTTT